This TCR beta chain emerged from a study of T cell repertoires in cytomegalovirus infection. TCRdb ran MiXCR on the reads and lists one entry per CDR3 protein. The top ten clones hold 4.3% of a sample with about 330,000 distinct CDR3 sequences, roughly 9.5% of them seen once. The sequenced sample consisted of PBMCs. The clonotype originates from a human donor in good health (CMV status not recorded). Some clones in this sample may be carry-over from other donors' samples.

The CDR3 reads CASSGSSGRRNEQFF. CDR3 in DNA: TGTGCCAGTAGTGGGTCTAGCGGGAGGCGCAATGAGCAGTTCTTC. J is TRBJ2-1 and V is TRBV19; TRBD2 matches 11 bases. Germline CDR1 reads LNHDA; CDR2 reads SQIVND (reference sequence). V lost 5 bases to trimming and J lost 6 bases; unmatched junction nucleotides: 6. The CDR3 totals 15 residues.